This T cell receptor (beta chain) derives from a study of blood T cell repertoires in COVID-19. On the study more broadly: Samples of COVID-19 (acute and convalescent) were obtained from the United States, Italy and Spain. PBMCs, B-cell-depleted T cells, or T cells were the source of the cDNA or gDNA that made up the material.

In the authors' methods: Amplification with reference gene primers provided the estimates of nucleated cell counts. Some clones are missing from TCRdb's copy, which holds only in-frame ones; the method was immunoSEQ multiplex PCR. The D gene and trimming were derived from the DNA, and the V and J assignments and clone size from that table. The sample consists of 250,000 to 300,000 clones, roughly 85% of them appearing once. Germline trimming cut 5 bases from V and 1 base from J; bases unmatched to any gene: 7. There are 15 residues in the CDR3. CDR1 SGHVS and CDR2 FQNEAQ come from the germline V gene.

The chain recombines TRBV7-8 with TRBJ1-1; 7 bases match TRBD1. The sequencing sample was made of peripheral blood. This TCR was sampled from a man aged 55 to 70 who had recovered from COVID-19. The CDR3, as DNA: TGTGCCAGCAGCACCCGACAGGGCCCGAACACTGAAGCTTTCTTT. This codes for CASSTRQGPNTEAFF.